This is a list of T cell receptor beta chains from one sample in a study of CD8+CD57+ T cells in acquired aplastic anemia. TCRdb analysed the reads with MiXCR anew, one entry per CDR3 protein. The sample includes about 42,000 distinct CDR3 sequences, 65% to 70% seen only once; the top ten take 23%. The sequencing input was sorted CD4+, CD8+, or CD8+CD57+ T cells (not recorded which) from PBMCs. The receptors originated from a human donor in good health, serving as a control. Each CDR3 is given with its conserved first and last residue. A D gene is named only where the DNA matches it firmly. The size of a clone is reported for some rows only, either as once, few or many, or as a class for expanded clones.

>NA|TRBV2|few|TRBJ2-7
CASAGAYEQYF
TGTGCCAGCGCTGGAGCCTACGAGCAGTACTTC
>TRBD2|TRBV29-1|NA|TRBJ2-1
CSVPLRGLAGGPVYDEQFF
TGCAGCGTTCCGCTAAGGGGACTAGCGGGGGGGCCTGTCTACGACGAGCAGTTCTTC
>NA|TRBV15|NA|TRBJ1-1
CATSSTRVGGNTEAFF
TGTGCCACCAGCTCAACTCGGGTCGGGGGGAACACTGAAGCTTTCTTT
>TRBD2|TRBV11-2|NA|TRBJ2-3
CASSLTSGSGDTQYF
TGTGCCAGCAGCTTGACTAGCGGGAGCGGAGATACGCAGTATTTT
>NA|TRBV29-1|NA|TRBJ2-5
CSVARTFQETQYF
TGCAGCGTTGCCCGGACTTTCCAAGAGACCCAGTACTTC
>TRBD1|TRBV29-1|NA|TRBJ2-3
CSGDRDTDTQYF
TGCAGCGGGGACAGGGACACAGATACGCAGTATTTT
>TRBD1|TRBV29-1|NA|TRBJ1-5
CSVGTGANNQPQHF
TGCAGCGTGGGGACAGGCGCCAACAATCAGCCCCAGCATTTT
>NA|TRBV20-1|NA|TRBJ1-1
CSAERTENTEAFF
TGCAGTGCTGAACGGACGGAGAACACTGAAGCTTTCTTT
>NA|TRBV6-1|NA|TRBJ1-6
CASRGEQGNGSPLHF
TGTGCCAGTCGGGGGGAACAGGGAAACGGATCACCCCTCCACTTT
>NA|TRBV9|few|TRBJ2-7
CASSAGSFYEQYF
TGTGCCAGCAGCGCCGGGTCCTTCTACGAGCAGTACTTC
>TRBD2|TRBV24-1|NA|TRBJ2-1
CATSDLTSGRQFF
TGTGCCACCAGTGACCTGACTAGCGGAAGGCAGTTCTTC
>NA|TRBV12-3/TRBV12-4|many|TRBJ1-1
CASSHGTVGEAFF
TGTGCCAGCAGTCACGGGACGGTGGGGGAAGCTTTCTTT
>TRBD1|TRBV7-8|NA|TRBJ1-6
CASSLLGQGDSPLHF
TGTGCCAGCAGCTTGTTGGGACAGGGCGACTCACCCCTCCACTTT
>NA|TRBV9|few|TRBJ1-5
CASSVEGRVGQPQHF
TGTGCCAGCAGCGTAGAAGGGAGGGTGGGTCAGCCCCAGCATTTT
>NA|TRBV9|NA|TRBJ2-3
CASSGRDGGTDTQYF
TGTGCCAGCAGTGGCCGGGACGGGGGCACAGATACGCAGTATTTT
>NA|TRBV19|medium-sized|TRBJ2-1
CASSMGGSSYNEQFF
TGTGCCAGTAGCATGGGGGGAAGCTCCTACAATGAGCAGTTCTTC
>TRBD2|TRBV11-2|once|TRBJ2-3
CASSLSPVGSGVTDTQYF
TGTGCCAGCAGCCTCTCCCCTGTGGGTAGCGGGGTAACAGATACGCAGTATTTT
>NA|TRBV29-1|NA|TRBJ1-4
CSVEYAGGREKLFF
TGCAGCGTTGAATACGCCGGGGGCCGGGAAAAACTGTTTTTT
>TRBD2|TRBV6-2/TRBV6-3|NA|TRBJ2-2
CASSHGSGELFF
TGTGCCAGCAGTCACGGTAGCGGGGAGCTGTTCTTT
>NA|TRBV25-1|few|TRBJ2-3
CASRTTDTQYF
TGTGCCAGTAGAACCACAGATACGCAGTATTTT
>NA|TRBV30|many|TRBJ2-7
CAWSVRWGNSYEQYF
TGTGCCTGGAGTGTAAGGTGGGGGAACTCCTACGAGCAGTACTTC
>TRBD2|TRBV2|NA|TRBJ2-3
CASNPSGGTDTQYF
TGTGCCAGCAACCCTAGCGGGGGCACAGATACGCAGTATTTT
>TRBD2|TRBV20-1|few|TRBJ2-1
CSATLAGVNNEQFF
TGCAGTGCTACCCTAGCGGGGGTAAACAATGAGCAGTTCTTC
>NA|TRBV13|NA|TRBJ1-2
CASSVDYRNYGYTF
TGTGCCAGCAGCGTAGACTACAGGAACTATGGCTACACCTTC
>NA|TRBV7-9|medium-sized|TRBJ2-7
CASSPDGGQRAYEQYF
TGTGCCAGCAGCCCAGACGGGGGGCAGAGGGCCTACGAGCAGTACTTC
>NA|TRBV5-6|many|TRBJ2-1
CASRQGGGGEQFF
TGTGCCAGCAGGCAGGGAGGGGGAGGTGAGCAGTTCTTC
>NA|TRBV10-3|few|TRBJ2-7
CAIGVGLVTHEQYF
TGTGCCATCGGAGTGGGGCTAGTCACCCACGAGCAGTACTTC
>NA|TRBV7-2|NA|TRBJ2-1
CASSYVGNEQFF
TGTGCCAGCAGCTATGTGGGGAATGAGCAGTTCTTC
>NA|TRBV13|NA|TRBJ2-7
CASSPTRTERNGERYF
TGTGCCAGCAGCCCCACCCGGACAGAGAGAAATGGCGAGCGGTACTTC
>TRBD2|TRBV20-1|once|TRBJ2-5
CSATSGGDETQYF
TGCAGTGCAACTAGCGGGGGGGATGAGACCCAGTACTTC
>TRBD1|TRBV7-6|NA|TRBJ1-1
CASSLGDRTAALF
TGTGCCAGCAGCTTAGGGGACAGGACCGCGGCTCTCTTT
>TRBD2|TRBV12-3/TRBV12-4|many|TRBJ2-3
CASSFSGRSTDTQYF
TGTGCCAGCAGTTTTAGCGGGCGAAGCACAGATACGCAGTATTTT
>NA|TRBV19|NA|TRBJ2-3
CASKGPGTDTQYF
TGTGCCAGTAAGGGCCCCGGCACAGATACGCAGTATTTT
>TRBD1|TRBV4-1|NA|TRBJ1-2
CASSHPRPGTGGDYYGYTF
TGCGCCAGCAGCCATCCCAGACCCGGGACAGGTGGAGACTACTATGGCTACACCTTC
>NA|TRBV6-4|many|TRBJ2-2
CASSDSPGANTGELFF
TGTGCCAGCAGTGATTCTCCCGGGGCGAACACCGGGGAGCTGTTTTTT
>NA|TRBV19|NA|TRBJ2-7
CASTDPVEDEQYF
TGTGCCAGCACTGACCCCGTGGAGGACGAGCAGTACTTC
>NA|TRBV5-3|NA|TRBJ1-1
CASSQGIEAFF
TGTGCCAGCAGCCAGGGGATTGAAGCTTTCTTT
>NA|TRBV7-2|once|TRBJ2-7
CASSFGGTASYEQYF
TGTGCCAGTAGTTTTGGGGGGACAGCCTCCTACGAGCAGTACTTC
>TRBD1|TRBV19|NA|TRBJ1-5
CASSSTGGKGNQPQHF
TGTGCCAGTAGTAGCACAGGGGGTAAGGGCAATCAGCCCCAGCATTTT
>TRBD2|TRBV5-1|NA|TRBJ2-5
CASSGLAVQETQYF
TGCGCCAGCAGCGGACTAGCGGTACAAGAGACCCAGTACTTC
>TRBD2|TRBV11-1|once|TRBJ2-1
CASSSTLAGGYNEQFF
TGTGCCAGCAGCTCCACATTAGCGGGGGGGTACAATGAGCAGTTCTTC